The 19 T cell receptor beta chains below come from one sample, sequenced in a study of response to subunit inactivated influenza vaccine. Each CDR3 protein gets one entry after TCRdb re-called the RT-PCR reads with MiXCR. The repertoire holds approximately 500,000 distinct CDR3 sequences, 10% to 15% seen once, with 13% in the top ten. This specimen was PBMCs from blood, taken roughly 46 days after vaccination. Receptors originate from a man aged 45 to 65 who received an inactivated influenza vaccine.

Here the CDR3 DNA reads TGTGCCAGCAGCTTAGCACGGGGGGGCGCCTGGGAGACCCAGTACTTC. Protein product: CASSLARGGAWETQYF. The chain employs TRBV7-2 and TRBJ2-5; TRBD2 matches 8 bases. Germline V gives CDR1 SGHTA, CDR2 FQGNSA. J gave up 5 bases and V 0 bases, and 8 bases lay outside the gene matches. The CDR3 spans 16 residues.

This clonotype was detected only a few times. V gene TRBV12-3 or TRBV12-4 combines with J gene TRBJ2-7, with D possibly TRBD1 on 6 matching bases. This CDR3 is 13 amino acids long. Trimming took 5 bases from V and 2 from J, leaving 10 bases between them. CDR3 in DNA: TGTGCCAGCAGTCCGGGACATCCCTACGAGCAGTACTTC. It yields the protein CASSPGHPYEQYF.

The chain employs TRBV11-2 and TRBJ2-2; D unresolved. Germline-derived CDR1 and CDR2 are SGHAT and FQNNGV. V lost 0 bases to trimming and J lost 2 bases, with 16 bases between them. This CDR3 is 18 amino acids long. This CDR3 is CASSLERMEIFNTGELFF. The DNA of the CDR3 is TGTGCCAGCAGCTTAGAGCGTATGGAAATCTTTAACACCGGGGAGCTGTTTTTT.

Ten or more counts support this clonotype. One base away lies a much larger clone, so this may be a sequencing read error. The chain carries TRBV11-2 and TRBJ2-7; unclear D gene. V lost 1 base and J lost 5, with 3 bases in between. This CDR3 region has 11 residues. Looked up from germline, CDR1 is SGHAT and CDR2 is FQNNGV. The CDR3 DNA reads as TGTGCCAGCAGCTTAGCCCACGAGCAGTACTTC. Translated, it gives CASSLAHEQYF.

This clonotype showed up many times. V gene TRBV20-1 combines with J gene TRBJ2-7, with TRBD2 identical over 11 bases. V shed 3 bases and J 1 base; nucleotides not matched to a gene: 2. CDR3 size: 14 residues. In germline, CDR1 is DFQATT, CDR2 SNEGSKA (reference sequence). The CDR3 coding sequence is TGCAGTGCTAGCGGACTAGCGGGTTCCTACGAGCAGTACTTC. Translation: CSASGLAGSYEQYF.

The CDR3 DNA reads TGTGCCAGCAGCTTACTCCGACAGGGTGGTGAGTTCTTC. It is translated as CASSLLRQGGEFF. The chain links TRBV11-1 to TRBJ2-1; 7 nucleotides line up with TRBD1. Per germline, CDR1 SGHAT and CDR2 FQDESV (reference sequence). The CDR3 consists of 13 residues. Trimming removed 2 bases from V and 14 bases from J; junction bases left unmatched: 9.

CDR3 nucleotides: TGCAGTGCTAGGGGGCCGGGACGCCGGGGGAGGGGGCAGTACTTC. This gives the protein CSARGPGRRGRGQYF. This chain links TRBV20-1 with TRBJ2-7, with TRBD2 identical over 7 bases. Germline assignment: CDR1 DFQATT and CDR2 SNEGSKA (reference sequence). After removal of 3 bases from V and 9 bases from J, the junction contained 17 bases not matched to a gene. CDR3 length equals 15 residues.

This clonotype was counted a few times. This chain connects TRBV5-1 to TRBJ2-7, with 11 bases identical to TRBD2. The V gene end was trimmed by 3 bases and the J gene end by 6 bases; junction bases not matched to a gene: 5. The CDR3 is made up of 14 amino acids. The germline V gene has CDR1 SGHRS and CDR2 YFSETQ. The CDR3 here is CASSSGTSGTEQYF. CDR3 DNA: TGCGCCAGCAGCTCCGGGACTAGCGGAACCGAGCAGTACTTC.

In its sample, this clonotype was seen many times. This sequence joins TRBV20-1 and TRBJ2-7; the match to TRBD1 covers 8 bases. J was trimmed by 3 bases and V by 4 bases; bases with no gene match: 11. CDR3 size: 15 residues. Looked up from germline, CDR1 is DFQATT and CDR2 is SNEGSKA (reference sequence). CDR3 sequence (DNA): TGCAGTGCTAATCGCCTAGACAGGGGCGACTACGAGCAGTACTTC. It is translated as CSANRLDRGDYEQYF.

CDR3 nucleotide sequence: TGTGCCAGCAGCCAAGTTAGCGGGATCGCCTACGAGCAGTACTTC. It codes for CASSQVSGIAYEQYF. The chain has TRBV4-2 and TRBJ2-7, with TRBD2 identical over 8 bases. CDR1 and CDR2 from the germline V gene are LGHNA and YNFKEQ. The V segment lost 1 base and the J segment 2 bases; nucleotides outside the gene matches: 4. The CDR3 runs to 15 residues.

This clonotype was seen repeatedly, ten times or more. CDR3 nucleotides: TGCAGCGTTGAAGGGGAGGGACAGGGGATGGCGAGGAACGAGCAGTACTTC. It encodes CSVEGEGQGMARNEQYF. The rearrangement uses TRBV29-1 and TRBJ2-7; 10 bases agree with TRBD1. CDR3 size: 17 residues. Germline loops: CDR1 SQVTM, CDR2 ANQGSEA. V trimming: 1 base; J trimming: 5 bases; junction bases outside the gene matches: 14.

This clonotype occurred a few times. This chain joins TRBV15 and TRBJ2-3; D unclear. CDR3 length: 14 amino acids. Germline CDR1 is LNHNV and CDR2 is YYDKDF (reference sequence). Trimming took off 0 bases at V and 4 bases at J, with 8 bases between the two ends. The CDR3 region is CATSRDYSPDTQYF. CDR3 bases: TGTGCCACCAGCAGAGATTACAGCCCAGATACGCAGTATTTT.

The table lists this clonotype with a few counts. The V call is TRBV7-2, the J call TRBJ1-3; 8 nucleotides line up with TRBD1. The CDR3 is 15 amino acids. V trimming: 4 bases; J trimming: 4 bases; junction bases outside the gene matches: 6. The V gene's germline CDR1 is SGHTA and CDR2 FQGNSA. The CDR3 sequence is CASSSQGARGNTIYF. The CDR3 DNA follows: TGTGCCAGCAGCTCTCAGGGGGCGAGAGGAAACACCATATATTTT.

J is TRBJ1-4 and V is TRBV28, with D tentatively TRBD1 (6 bases). Trimming pared 2 bases from V and 8 bases from J, leaving 12 bases between. This CDR3 region has 14 residues. Germline CDR1 and CDR2: MDHEN and SYDVKM. The CDR3 here is CASSLGGPGEKLFF. The CDR3 DNA reads as TGTGCCAGCAGTTTAGGGGGCCCGGGGGAAAAACTGTTTTTT.

This clonotype came up a few times. The chain couples TRBV20-1 to TRBJ2-5, with D uncertain. Germline CDR1 and CDR2: DFQATT and SNEGSKA (reference sequence). The ends were cut back, 0 bases at V and 5 bases at J, with 10 bases in the middle. This CDR3 is 13 amino acids long. CDR3 nucleotide sequence: TGCAGTGCTAGAGATGCCGGTGCTGAGACCCAGTACTTC. It codes for CSARDAGAETQYF.

The chain employs TRBV7-9 and TRBJ1-1, with D possibly being TRBD1 (5 bases). V was trimmed by 9 bases and J by 7 bases, leaving 15 bases between them. The CDR3 totals 12 residues. Germline V lookup: CDR1 SEHNR, CDR2 FQNEAQ (reference sequence). CDR3 loop: CASQATGSEAFF. The DNA for the CDR3 is TGTGCCAGTCAGGCTACAGGTAGTGAAGCTTTCTTT.

This clonotype has at least ten counts. The chain carries TRBV12-3 or TRBV12-4 and TRBJ1-6; TRBD1 might be the D (6 bases). The CDR3 has 14 amino acids. V shed 1 base and J shed 9 bases, with 10 bases lying between them. The CDR3 sequence: CASSLVGGTSPLHF. The DNA for the CDR3 is TGTGCCAGCAGTTTAGTGGGGGGCACTTCACCCCTCCACTTT.

V and J are TRBV24-1 and TRBJ2-3; weak D call: TRBD2 (5 bases). In germline, CDR1 is KGHDR, CDR2 SFDVKD. This CDR3 is built from 13 residues. Trimming took off 4 bases at V and 6 bases at J, with 10 bases between the two ends. This CDR3 reads CATSDSEGDTQYF. CDR3 DNA sequence: TGTGCCACCAGTGACTCCGAGGGTGATACGCAGTATTTT.

This clonotype was counted many times. The chain employs TRBV4-1 and TRBJ2-7; D is uncertain. Deletions cut 0 bases from V and 3 bases from J, with 12 bases between. The CDR3 is 15 residues long. Germline values: CDR1 MGHRA, CDR2 YSYEKL. The CDR3 reads CASSQDDSQLYEQYF. CDR3 coding DNA: TGCGCCAGCAGCCAAGATGACTCGCAGCTCTACGAGCAGTACTTC.